The subject of this entry is one T cell receptor (beta chain). Its antigen is still unknown. CDR3 length: 14 amino acids. Germline assignment: CDR1 MNHEY and CDR2 SVGAGI. After removal of 7 bases from V and 3 bases from J, the junction contained 4 bases not matched to a gene. These data originate in a study of T cell responses to AZD1222 COVID-19 vaccine. Data came from immunoSEQ multiplex PCR; TCRdb stores just in-frame clones and leaves some out. The table includes 180,000 or so clones, about 87% detected once. Study-wide results and limits: Of the AZD1222 recipients, only six were seropositive at baseline. There were repertoire samples only from the period after the peak T cell response. Unmutated variant regions are reportedly the target of nearly half of TCRs that are spike-specific. Most donors were white British, females outnumbered males, and clonal diversity was possibly underestimated.

The receptor comes from an adult who received the MenACWY meningococcal vaccine as a control. The chain has TRBV6-5 and TRBJ2-7; TRBD2 agrees at 12 bases. The sample here was peripheral blood, taken 28 days after the second dose of the MenACWY control vaccine. The CDR3: CASTRLAGVYEQYF. The CDR3 region has the DNA TGTGCCAGCACCCGACTAGCGGGGGTCTACGAGCAGTACTTC.